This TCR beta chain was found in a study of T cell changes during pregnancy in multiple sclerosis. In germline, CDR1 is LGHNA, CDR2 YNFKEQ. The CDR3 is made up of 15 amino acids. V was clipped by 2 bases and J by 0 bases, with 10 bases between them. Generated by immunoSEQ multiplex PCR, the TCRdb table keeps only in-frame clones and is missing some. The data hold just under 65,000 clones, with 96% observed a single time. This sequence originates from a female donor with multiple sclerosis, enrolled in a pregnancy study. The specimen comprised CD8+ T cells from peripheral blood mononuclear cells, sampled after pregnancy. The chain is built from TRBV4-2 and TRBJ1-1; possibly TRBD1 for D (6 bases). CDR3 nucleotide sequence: TGTGCCAGCAGCCAACCCGGGACACTGAACACTGAAGCTTTCTTT. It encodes CASSQPGTLNTEAFF.